These 19 T cell receptor beta chains were sequenced from one sample in a study of T cell repertoires in cytomegalovirus infection. One entry per CDR3 protein results from TCRdb running MiXCR on the reads. This sample has around 170,000 distinct CDR3 sequences; 15% to 20% occur once, and the top ten carry 18%. Sequenced material: CD8+ T cells from PBMCs. Source of these receptors: a human donor in good health (CMV status not recorded). Some clones in this sample may be carry-over from other donors' samples.

The rearrangement joins TRBV6-2 or TRBV6-3 to TRBJ1-5; D remains unclear. Germline lookup yields CDR1 MNHEY and CDR2 SVGEGT. Trimming stripped 2 bases from V and 5 bases from J, with 10 bases between. The CDR3 extends over 14 amino acids. The CDR3 protein is CASSYGQEHQPQHF. DNA of the CDR3: TGTGCCAGCAGTTACGGCCAGGAGCATCAGCCCCAGCATTTT.

The V call is TRBV4-1, the J call TRBJ2-7, with TRBD1 matching 7 bases. The CDR3 spans 14 residues. The germline V gene has CDR1 MGHRA and CDR2 YSYEKL. V was pared by 3 bases and J by 5 bases, with 7 bases of the junction left unmatched. The CDR3 region has the DNA TGCGCCAGCAGCCACTCGACAGGGCCCGACGAGCAGTACTTC. It is translated as CASSHSTGPDEQYF.

This clonotype was counted only a few times. The chain couples TRBV7-8 to TRBJ2-5, with 8 bases that match TRBD2. Germline CDR1 and CDR2: SGHVS and FQNEAQ. This CDR3 has 14 amino acids. J was trimmed by 4 bases and V by 5 bases; bases with no gene match: 6. CDR3 residues: CASSPPGGTETQYF. The CDR3 nucleotides are TGTGCCAGCAGCCCCCCGGGAGGGACAGAGACCCAGTACTTC.

The CDR3 reads CASSYPGTAGEQYF. The CDR3 bases are TGTGCCAGCAGTTATCCCGGGACAGCGGGGGAGCAGTACTTC. The chain recombines TRBV6-2 or TRBV6-3 with TRBJ2-7; either TRBD1 or TRBD2 may fit D (7 bases each). The ends were cut back, 3 bases at V and 7 bases at J, with 16 bases in the middle. The CDR3 runs to 14 residues. CDR1 and CDR2 from the germline V gene are MNHEY and SVGEGT.

This clonotype was detected ten times or more. V and J are TRBV7-9 and TRBJ2-7, with TRBD2 matching over 8 bases. Germline CDR1 is SEHNR and CDR2 is FQNEAQ (reference sequence). V lost 9 bases, J lost 3 bases, and 4 bases stayed unmatched. CDR3 length: 12 residues. In DNA form, the CDR3 reads TGTGCCAGTGCTAGCGGGTACTACGAGCAGTACTTC. Translated, it gives CASASGYYEQYF.

This clonotype was found a few times. The conserved final phenylalanine or tryptophan is absent from the CDR3, which likely points to a read error. V is TRBV7-3 and J is TRBJ2-3, with TRBD2 matching 8 bases. The CDR3 runs to 16 residues. Germline V gives CDR1 SGHTA, CDR2 FQGTGA. V gave up 8 bases and J gave up 3 bases; unmatched junction bases: 13. CDR3 bases: TGTGCCAGCCGGGTAGCGGGAATGCTATTTACAGATACGCAGTATTTA. It yields the protein CASRVAGMLFTDTQYL.

This sequence joins TRBV7-6 and TRBJ2-1; 13 bases line up with TRBD2. CDR1 and CDR2 (germline): SGHVS, FNYEAQ. This CDR3 has 16 residues. Germline trimming cut 5 bases from V and 8 bases from J; bases unmatched to any gene: 9. CDR3 DNA: TGTGCCAGCAGCCCACCGACTAGCGGGAGGCTCCATGAGCAGTTCTTC. This encodes CASSPPTSGRLHEQFF.

This clonotype came up a few times. The rearrangement uses TRBV2 and TRBJ2-7, with D unclear. CDR1 and CDR2 from the germline V gene are SNHLY and FYNNEI. This CDR3 contains 13 residues. Trimming shortened V by 8 bases and J by 1 base, and 12 bases separated the two germline ends. CDR3 nucleotides: TGTGCCAGCCGCGGTATAGATTCCTACGAGCAGTACTTC. Amino acid sequence: CASRGIDSYEQYF. Full variable domain (rest looked up from reference TRBV2 and TRBJ2-7): EPEVTQTPSHQVTQMGQEVILRCVPISNHLYFYWYRQILGQKVEFLVSFYNNEISEKSEIFDDQFSVERPDGSNFTLKIRSTKLEDSAMYFCASRGIDSYEQYFGPGTRLTVT.

In its sample, this clonotype was seen a few times. The V call is TRBV6-6, the J call TRBJ2-7; 7 positions agree with TRBD2. The CDR3 spans 14 residues. With 6 bases clipped from V and 4 bases from J, the junction kept 9 bases outside the gene matches. Per the germline V gene, CDR1 is MNHNY and CDR2 is SVGAGI (reference sequence). The CDR3 DNA follows: TGTGCCAGCAGCTCCTCCGGGAGGATATACGAGCAGTACTTC. It codes for CASSSSGRIYEQYF.

V and J are TRBV7-9 and TRBJ1-4; no firm D call. This CDR3 has 14 amino acids. V gave up 5 bases and J gave up 3 bases, with 10 bases separating them. Germline loops: CDR1 SEHNR, CDR2 FQNEAQ (reference sequence). The CDR3 DNA is TGTGCCAGCAGCCAACAAGGAGCTAATGAAAAACTGTTTTTT. Translation: CASSQQGANEKLFF.

The chain carries TRBV7-2 and TRBJ2-3; a weak D match, TRBD2 (5 bases). From germline, CDR1 is SGHTA and CDR2 FQGNSA. V lost 4 bases and J lost 5, with 13 bases in between. The CDR3 sequence is 14 residues long. The CDR3 protein is CASSSGLGIDTQYF. CDR3 nucleotides: TGTGCCAGCAGCTCAGGACTGGGGATAGATACGCAGTATTTT. Filled out from reference TRBV7-2 and TRBJ2-3, the complete variable domain reads GAGVSQSPSNKVTEKGKDVELRCDPISGHTALYWYRQSLGQGLEFLIYFQGNSAPDKSGLPSDRFSAERTGGSVSTLTIQRTQQEDSAVYLCASSSGLGIDTQYFGPGTRLTVL.

J is TRBJ1-1 and V is TRBV10-1; TRBD1 matches 8 bases. This CDR3 region has 13 residues. The V gene's germline CDR1 is WNHNN and CDR2 SYGVQD (reference sequence). V shed 6 bases, J shed 4 bases, and the junction held 4 bases outside the gene matches. CDR3 DNA sequence: TGCGCCAGCAGGGACAGGGAGACCACTGAAGCTTTCTTT. It encodes CASRDRETTEAFF.

CDR3 sequence (DNA): TGTGCCAGCAGCCCCATCCGACGCACGCAGTATTTT. This sequence encodes CASSPIRRTQYF. The gene calls are TRBV7-8 and TRBJ2-3; no reliable D call. Trimming shortened V by 5 bases and J by 9 bases, and 12 bases separated the two germline ends. In germline, CDR1 is SGHVS, CDR2 FQNEAQ. The CDR3 loop spans 12 amino acids.

This rearrangement joins TRBV28 to TRBJ2-7; D possibly matches TRBD1 or TRBD2 (5 bases each). V was trimmed by 9 bases and J by 7 bases, leaving 25 bases between them. This CDR3 is 15 amino acids long. Germline lookup yields CDR1 MDHEN and CDR2 SYDVKM. DNA of the CDR3: TGTGCCAGTGCGCTTCCGGGACGGCGAGCTGGGGAGCAGTACTTC. This sequence encodes CASALPGRRAGEQYF.

This clonotype was found a few times. The chain employs TRBV19 and TRBJ2-1; tentatively, D is TRBD2 (7 bases). Germline V gene sequence: CDR1 LNHDA, CDR2 SQIVND (reference sequence). Trimming stripped 2 bases from V and 0 bases from J, with 14 bases between. The CDR3 is 17 residues long. CDR3 sequence (DNA): TGTGCCAGTAGTATAAGCGGGACACGCGGCTCCTACAATGAGCAGTTCTTC. This encodes CASSISGTRGSYNEQFF.

The rearrangement links TRBV20-1 to TRBJ1-1; no firm D call. V shed 0 bases and J shed 1 base, with 6 bases lying between them. Looked up from germline, CDR1 is DFQATT and CDR2 is SNEGSKA (reference sequence). There are 13 residues in the CDR3. The DNA for the CDR3 is TGCAGTGCTAGAGAAATCGGGAACACTGAAGCTTTCTTT. Protein: CSAREIGNTEAFF.

J is TRBJ2-3 and V is TRBV11-2; 12 bases map to TRBD2. Trimming cost V 5 bases and J 4 bases; bases outside gene matches: 1. There are 14 residues in the CDR3. The germline V gene encodes CDR1 SGHAT and CDR2 FQNNGV. This CDR3 is CASSPSGRADTQYF. The CDR3 nucleotides read TGTGCCAGCAGCCCTAGCGGGAGGGCAGATACGCAGTATTTT.

The chain joins TRBV6-5 to TRBJ1-5; perhaps TRBD1 as D (5 bases). Per the germline V gene, CDR1 is MNHEY and CDR2 is SVGAGI. The CDR3 contains 15 residues. V was pared by 5 bases and J by 1 base, with 12 bases between. The CDR3, as DNA: TGTGCCAGCAGTCCGGTCGGGGGGAGCAATCAGCCCCAGCATTTT. Protein product: CASSPVGGSNQPQHF.

V and J are TRBV6-2 or TRBV6-3 and TRBJ2-7; a possible D gene is TRBD1 (6 bases). Trimming took off 5 bases at V and 11 bases at J, with 22 bases between the two ends. The V gene's germline CDR1 is MNHEY and CDR2 SVGEGT. The CDR3 length is 14 residues. The CDR3 DNA reads as TGTGCCAGCAGTCCCAGCGGCAGGGGATCGGATAAGTACTTC. Its translation is CASSPSGRGSDKYF.